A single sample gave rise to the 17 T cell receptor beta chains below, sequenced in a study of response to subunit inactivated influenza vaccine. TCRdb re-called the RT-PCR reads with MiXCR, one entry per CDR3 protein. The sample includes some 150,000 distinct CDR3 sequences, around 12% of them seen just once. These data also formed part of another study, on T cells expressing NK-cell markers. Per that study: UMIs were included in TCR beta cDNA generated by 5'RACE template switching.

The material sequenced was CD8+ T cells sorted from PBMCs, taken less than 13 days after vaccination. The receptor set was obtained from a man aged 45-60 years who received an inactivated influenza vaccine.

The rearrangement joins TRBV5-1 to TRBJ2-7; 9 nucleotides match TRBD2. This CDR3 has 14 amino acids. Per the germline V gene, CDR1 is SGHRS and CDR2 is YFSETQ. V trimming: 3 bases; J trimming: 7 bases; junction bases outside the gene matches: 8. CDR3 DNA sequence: TGCGCCAGCAGCTACGGACTAGCGAGCTTGGAGCAGTACTTC. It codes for CASSYGLASLEQYF.

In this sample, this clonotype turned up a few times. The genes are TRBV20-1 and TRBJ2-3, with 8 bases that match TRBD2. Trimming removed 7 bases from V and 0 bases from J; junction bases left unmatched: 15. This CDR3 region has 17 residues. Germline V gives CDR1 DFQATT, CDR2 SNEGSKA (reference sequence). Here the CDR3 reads CSDTSGGGSHSTDTQYF. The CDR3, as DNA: TGCAGTGACACTAGCGGAGGGGGGAGCCATAGCACAGATACGCAGTATTTT.

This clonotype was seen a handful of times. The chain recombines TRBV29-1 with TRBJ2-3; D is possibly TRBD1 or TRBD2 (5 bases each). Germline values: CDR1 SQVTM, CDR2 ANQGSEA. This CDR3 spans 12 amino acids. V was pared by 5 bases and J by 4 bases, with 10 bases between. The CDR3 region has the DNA TGCAGCGTTTTCGGGGCCCCAGATACGCAGTATTTT. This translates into CSVFGAPDTQYF.

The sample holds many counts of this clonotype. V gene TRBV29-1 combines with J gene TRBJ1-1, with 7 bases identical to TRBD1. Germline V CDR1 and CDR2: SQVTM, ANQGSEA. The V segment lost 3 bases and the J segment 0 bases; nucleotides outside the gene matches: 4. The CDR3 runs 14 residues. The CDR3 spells CSVDPTGLNTEAFF. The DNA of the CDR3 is TGCAGCGTTGACCCGACAGGGTTGAACACTGAAGCTTTCTTT.

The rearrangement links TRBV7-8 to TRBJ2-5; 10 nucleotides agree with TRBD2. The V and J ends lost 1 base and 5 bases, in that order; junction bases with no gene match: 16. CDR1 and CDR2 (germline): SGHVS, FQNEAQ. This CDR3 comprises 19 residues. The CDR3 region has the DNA TGTGCCAGCAGCTTAGTCGAGTGGCTAGCGGGGGCCCCAGGGGAGACCCAGTACTTC. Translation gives CASSLVEWLAGAPGETQYF.

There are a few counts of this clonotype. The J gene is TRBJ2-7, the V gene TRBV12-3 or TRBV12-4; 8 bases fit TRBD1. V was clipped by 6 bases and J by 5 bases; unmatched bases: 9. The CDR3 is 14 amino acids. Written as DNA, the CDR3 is TGTGCCAGCAGCCGCCGACAGGGGAAGAACGAGCAGTACTTC. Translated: CASSRRQGKNEQYF.

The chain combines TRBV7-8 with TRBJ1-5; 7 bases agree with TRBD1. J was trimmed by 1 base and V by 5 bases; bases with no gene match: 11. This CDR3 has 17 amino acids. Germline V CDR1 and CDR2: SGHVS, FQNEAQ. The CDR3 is CASSLSYRGLSNQPQHF. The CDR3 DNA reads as TGTGCCAGCAGCCTGTCTTACAGGGGTTTGAGCAATCAGCCCCAGCATTTT.

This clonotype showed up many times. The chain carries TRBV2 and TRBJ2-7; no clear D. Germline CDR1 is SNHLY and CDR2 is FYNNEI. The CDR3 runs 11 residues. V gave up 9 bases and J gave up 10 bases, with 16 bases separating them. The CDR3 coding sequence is TGTGCCAGTACAGACGGTCCAGGACAGTACTTC. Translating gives CASTDGPGQYF.

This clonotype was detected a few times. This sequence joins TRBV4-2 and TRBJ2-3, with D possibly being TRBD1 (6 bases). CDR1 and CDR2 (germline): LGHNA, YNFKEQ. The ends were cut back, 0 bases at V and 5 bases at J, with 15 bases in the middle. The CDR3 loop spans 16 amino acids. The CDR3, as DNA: TGTGCCAGCAGCCAAGATCTGTCAGGGGATGGAGATACGCAGTATTTT. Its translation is CASSQDLSGDGDTQYF.

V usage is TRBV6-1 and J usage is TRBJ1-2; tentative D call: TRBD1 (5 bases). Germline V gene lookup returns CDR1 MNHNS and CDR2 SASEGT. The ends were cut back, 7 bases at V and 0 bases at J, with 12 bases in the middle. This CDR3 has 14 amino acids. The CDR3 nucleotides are TGTGCCAGCAATCCCGGGGCCGCTAACTATGGCTACACCTTC. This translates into CASNPGAANYGYTF.

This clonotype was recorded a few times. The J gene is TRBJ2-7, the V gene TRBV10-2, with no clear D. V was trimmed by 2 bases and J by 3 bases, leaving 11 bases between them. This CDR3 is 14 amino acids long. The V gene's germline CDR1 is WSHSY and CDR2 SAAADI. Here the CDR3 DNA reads TGCGCCAGCAGTGAGCGGGTGGCCCGCTACGAGCAGTACTTC. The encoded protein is CASSERVARYEQYF.

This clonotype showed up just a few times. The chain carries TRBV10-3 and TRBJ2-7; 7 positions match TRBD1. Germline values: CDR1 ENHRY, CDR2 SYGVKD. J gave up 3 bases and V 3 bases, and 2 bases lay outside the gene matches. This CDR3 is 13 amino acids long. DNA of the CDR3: TGTGCCATCAGTGATGGGACAGTCTACGAGCAGTACTTC. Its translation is CAISDGTVYEQYF.

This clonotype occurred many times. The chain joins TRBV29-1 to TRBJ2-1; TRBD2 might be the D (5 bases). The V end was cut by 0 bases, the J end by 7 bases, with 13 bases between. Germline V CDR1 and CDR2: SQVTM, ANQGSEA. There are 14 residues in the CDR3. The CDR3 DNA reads TGCAGCGTTGAAGATATTGGGAGTTGGAATGAGCAGTTCTTC. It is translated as CSVEDIGSWNEQFF.

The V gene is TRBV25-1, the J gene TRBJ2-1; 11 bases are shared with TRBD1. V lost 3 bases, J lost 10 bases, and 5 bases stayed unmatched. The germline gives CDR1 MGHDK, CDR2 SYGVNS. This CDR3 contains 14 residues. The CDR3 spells CASSDGQGAREQFF. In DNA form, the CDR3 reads TGTGCCAGCAGTGACGGACAGGGGGCTCGAGAGCAGTTCTTC.

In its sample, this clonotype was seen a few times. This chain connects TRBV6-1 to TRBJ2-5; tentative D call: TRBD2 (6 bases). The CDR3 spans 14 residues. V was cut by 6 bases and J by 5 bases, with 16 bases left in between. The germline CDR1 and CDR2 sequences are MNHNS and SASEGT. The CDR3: CASRGPGEEETQYF. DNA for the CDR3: TGTGCCAGCAGGGGACCCGGGGAGGAGGAGACCCAGTACTTC.

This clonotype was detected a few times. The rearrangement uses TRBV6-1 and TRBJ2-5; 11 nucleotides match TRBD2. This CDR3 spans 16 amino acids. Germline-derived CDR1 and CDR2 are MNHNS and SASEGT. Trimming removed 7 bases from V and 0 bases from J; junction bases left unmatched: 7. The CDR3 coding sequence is TGTGCCAGCAAGGGGACTAGCGGAGGGTACCAAGAGACCCAGTACTTC. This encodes CASKGTSGGYQETQYF.

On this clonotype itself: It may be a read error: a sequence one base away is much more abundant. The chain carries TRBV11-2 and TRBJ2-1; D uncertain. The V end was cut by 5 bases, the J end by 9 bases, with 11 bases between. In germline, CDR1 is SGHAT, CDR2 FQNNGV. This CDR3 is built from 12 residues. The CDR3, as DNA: TGTGCCAGCAGCAATTCCTGGGCTGAGCAGTTCTTC. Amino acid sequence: CASSNSWAEQFF.